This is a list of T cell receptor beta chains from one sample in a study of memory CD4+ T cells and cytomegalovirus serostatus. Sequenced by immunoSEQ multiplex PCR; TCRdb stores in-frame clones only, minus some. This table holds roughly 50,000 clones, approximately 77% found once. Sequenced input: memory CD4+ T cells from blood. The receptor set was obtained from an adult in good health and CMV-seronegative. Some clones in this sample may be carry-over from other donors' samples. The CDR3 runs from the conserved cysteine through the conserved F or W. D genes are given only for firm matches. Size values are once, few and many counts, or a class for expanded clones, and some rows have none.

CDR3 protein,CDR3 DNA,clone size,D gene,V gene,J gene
CASSLGGGRFTDTQYF,TGTGCCAGCAGCTTAGGGGGCGGGAGGTTCACAGATACGCAGTATTTT,-,TRBD2,TRBV7-2,TRBJ2-3
CAWNTGLGEKLFF,TGTGCCTGGAACACAGGGCTTGGTGAAAAACTGTTTTTT,-,-,TRBV30,TRBJ1-4
CASSDWGRPQHF,TGTGCCAGCAGTGATTGGGGACGGCCCCAGCATTTT,-,-,TRBV2,TRBJ1-5
CASSFRTSGRADEQFF,TGTGCCAGCAGTTTCCGGACTAGCGGGAGGGCCGATGAGCAGTTCTTC,few,TRBD2,TRBV28,TRBJ2-1
CASSPGLAGVKTQYF,TGTGCCAGCAGCCCGGGACTAGCGGGAGTAAAGACCCAGTACTTC,-,TRBD2,TRBV11-3,TRBJ2-5
CACRPRDRDTYEQYF,TGTGCCTGCCGCCCCCGGGACAGGGACACCTACGAGCAGTACTTC,-,TRBD1,TRBV30,TRBJ2-7
CASSPLTGKGGYTF,TGTGCCAGCAGTCCCCTGACAGGGAAGGGTGGCTACACCTTC,-,TRBD1,TRBV6-5,TRBJ1-2
CAWSLQTGFPGNTIYF,TGTGCCTGGAGTCTCCAGACAGGTTTTCCTGGAAACACCATATATTTT,-,-,TRBV30,TRBJ1-3
CSGSRREAEETQYF,TGCAGCGGGTCAAGACGGGAGGCCGAGGAGACCCAGTACTTC,-,TRBD2,TRBV29-1,TRBJ2-5
CASRSGTNTGELFF,TGTGCCAGCCGTAGCGGCACGAACACCGGGGAGCTGTTTTTT,-,-,TRBV2,TRBJ2-2
CASSVYPNTEAFF,TGTGCCAGCAGCGTGTACCCGAACACTGAAGCTTTCTTT,few,-,TRBV9,TRBJ1-1
CAWSRSSRNQPQHF,TGTGCCTGGAGTCGATCGTCCCGAAATCAGCCCCAGCATTTT,-,-,TRBV30,TRBJ1-5
CASSLGTGAFSNQPQHF,TGTGCCAGCAGCTTAGGGACAGGAGCTTTTAGCAATCAGCCCCAGCATTTT,once,TRBD1,TRBV7-9,TRBJ1-5
CSARPRFGSYEQYF,TGCAGCGCCCGACCAAGGTTCGGCTCCTACGAGCAGTACTTC,-,-,TRBV29-1,TRBJ2-7
CASSPGTGAGANVLTF,TGTGCCAGCAGCCCGGGGACAGGGGCTGGGGCCAACGTCCTGACTTTC,-,TRBD1,TRBV9,TRBJ2-6
CASSPGGSGANVLTF,TGTGCCAGCAGCCCGGGCGGGTCTGGGGCCAACGTCCTGACTTTC,-,-,TRBV7-8,TRBJ2-6
CASSYSGLAGSYEQYF,TGTGCCAGCAGTTACTCTGGGCTAGCGGGCTCCTACGAGCAGTACTTC,-,TRBD2,TRBV6-6,TRBJ2-7
CASSLGDHTGELFF,TGCGCCAGCAGCTTGGGGGACCACACCGGGGAGCTGTTTTTT,-,-,TRBV5-1,TRBJ2-2
CASRSRPSRGSTEAFF,TGTGCCAGCAGATCTCGACCGTCCCGGGGTAGCACTGAAGCTTTCTTT,-,-,TRBV2,TRBJ1-1
CASSLVPDQETQYF,TGCGCCAGCAGCTTAGTACCCGACCAAGAGACCCAGTACTTC,once,-,TRBV5-1,TRBJ2-5
CASRTAYEQYF,TGTGCCAGCAGGACAGCCTACGAGCAGTACTTC,-,-,TRBV25-1,TRBJ2-7
CAWSVPYSNQPQHF,TGTGCCTGGAGTGTACCCTATAGCAATCAGCCCCAGCATTTT,-,-,TRBV30,TRBJ1-5
CASSVGGLAGIQETQYF,TGTGCCAGCAGCGTAGGGGGACTAGCGGGGATCCAAGAGACCCAGTACTTC,-,TRBD2,TRBV9,TRBJ2-5
CASSNGLAGGDEQFF,TGTGCCAGCAGTAATGGACTAGCGGGAGGCGATGAGCAGTTCTTC,-,TRBD2,TRBV6-6,TRBJ2-1
CASSPQGRNTGELFF,TGTGCCAGCAGCCCCCAGGGGAGGAACACCGGGGAGCTGTTTTTT,-,-,TRBV27,TRBJ2-2
CASSQERVATTGELFF,TGTGCCAGCAGCCAAGAAAGGGTGGCGACAACCGGGGAGCTGTTTTTT,-,-,TRBV4-2,TRBJ2-2
CASSTDPGQDNTGELFF,TGTGCCAGCAGCACGGATCCGGGACAGGATAACACCGGGGAGCTGTTTTTT,-,-,TRBV21-1,TRBJ2-2
CAWMGVSYNEQFF,TGTGCCTGGATGGGCGTCTCCTACAATGAGCAGTTCTTC,-,-,TRBV30,TRBJ2-1
CASSLPGLILSGANVLTF,TGTGCCAGCAGCTTACCGGGCCTTATTCTCTCTGGGGCCAACGTCCTGACTTTC,-,-,TRBV5-6,TRBJ2-6
CASSFRTGRSTETQYF,TGTGCCAGCAGTTTCCGGACAGGGAGGTCGACAGAGACCCAGTACTTC,-,TRBD1,TRBV28,TRBJ2-5
CASSSDSNYGYTF,TGTGCCAGCAGTTCGGACTCTAACTATGGCTACACCTTC,-,-,TRBV6-5,TRBJ1-2
CAWSVTSGRAAEQYF,TGTGCCTGGAGTGTAACTAGCGGGAGGGCCGCGGAGCAGTACTTC,-,TRBD2,TRBV30,TRBJ2-7
CASSEERAWEQFF,TGTGCCAGCAGTGAAGAGAGGGCTTGGGAGCAGTTCTTC,few,-,TRBV6-1,TRBJ2-1
CASRKQGAPPPNEQYF,TGTGCCAGCAGGAAACAGGGGGCCCCGCCGCCGAACGAGCAGTACTTC,-,TRBD1,TRBV27,TRBJ2-7
CASRRTGANIQYF,TGTGCCAGCAGGAGGACAGGAGCGAACATTCAGTACTTC,-,TRBD1,TRBV6-5,TRBJ2-4
CAWSREGAFF,TGCGCCTGGAGCAGGGAGGGAGCTTTCTTT,few,-,TRBV30,TRBJ1-1
CASSLGHQDNSPLHF,TGCGCCAGCAGCTTGGGACACCAGGATAATTCACCCCTCCACTTT,once,-,TRBV5-1,TRBJ1-6
CSVFNGGSGNTIYF,TGCAGCGTATTCAACGGTGGGTCGGGAAACACCATATATTTT,-,-,TRBV29-1,TRBJ1-3
CASSIGKDSPLHF,TGTGCCAGTAGTATCGGGAAGGATTCACCCCTCCACTTT,few,-,TRBV19,TRBJ1-6
CASSEPPGGRWHDYGYTF,TGCGCCAGCAGTGAGCCCCCTGGGGGGCGGTGGCATGACTATGGCTACACCTTC,-,-,TRBV10-1,TRBJ1-2
CASSFGGRQETQYF,TGTGCCAGCAGCTTCGGAGGGAGACAAGAGACCCAGTACTTC,-,-,TRBV7-2,TRBJ2-5
CASSLVPDQPQHF,TGCGCCAGCAGCTTGGTGCCGGATCAGCCCCAGCATTTT,-,-,TRBV5-1,TRBJ1-5
CASGGTGINTEAFF,TGTGCCAGCGGTGGGACAGGGATTAACACTGAAGCTTTCTTT,few,TRBD1,TRBV9,TRBJ1-1
CASSLQTNYEQYF,TGTGCCAGCAGCCTGCAGACTAACTACGAGCAGTACTTC,-,-,TRBV11-2,TRBJ2-7
CASSDDSLEQYF,TGTGCCAGCAGTGACGATTCATTGGAGCAGTACTTC,-,-,TRBV2,TRBJ2-7
CASSPGTSGSGPTFF,TGTGCCAGCAGTCCCGGGACTAGCGGGAGCGGACCGACGTTCTTC,-,TRBD2,TRBV2,TRBJ2-1
CASSQDRGTYNEQFF,TGTGCCAGCAGCCAGGACAGGGGGACCTACAATGAGCAGTTCTTC,-,TRBD1,TRBV7-3,TRBJ2-1
CASARGDQPQHF,TGTGCCAGTGCCAGGGGGGATCAGCCCCAGCATTTT,-,TRBD1,TRBV19,TRBJ1-5
CASAFGVAYTDTQYF,TGTGCCAGCGCCTTTGGTGTGGCCTACACAGATACGCAGTATTTT,-,-,TRBV27,TRBJ2-3
CASSKLGGQAVNTEAFF,TGTGCCAGCAGCAAACTGGGGGGGCAGGCGGTGAACACTGAAGCTTTCTTT,-,-,TRBV21-1,TRBJ1-1